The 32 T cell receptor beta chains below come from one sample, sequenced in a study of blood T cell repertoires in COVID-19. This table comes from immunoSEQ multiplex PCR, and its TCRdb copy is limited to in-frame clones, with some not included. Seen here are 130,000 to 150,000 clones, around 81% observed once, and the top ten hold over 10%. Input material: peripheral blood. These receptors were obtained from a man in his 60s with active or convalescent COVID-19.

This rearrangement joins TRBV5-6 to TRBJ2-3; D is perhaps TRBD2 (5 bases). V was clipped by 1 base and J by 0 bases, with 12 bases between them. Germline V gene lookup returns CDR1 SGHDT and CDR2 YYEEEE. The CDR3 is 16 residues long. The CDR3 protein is CASSLFRGPSTDTQYF. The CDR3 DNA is TGTGCCAGCAGCTTGTTTAGAGGGCCTAGCACAGATACGCAGTATTTT. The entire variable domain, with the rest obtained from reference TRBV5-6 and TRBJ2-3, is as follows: DAGVTQSPTHLIKTRGQQVTLRCSPKSGHDTVSWYQQALGQGPQFIFQYYEEEERQRGNFPDRFSGHQFPNYSSELNVNALLLGDSALYLCASSLFRGPSTDTQYFGPGTRLTVL.

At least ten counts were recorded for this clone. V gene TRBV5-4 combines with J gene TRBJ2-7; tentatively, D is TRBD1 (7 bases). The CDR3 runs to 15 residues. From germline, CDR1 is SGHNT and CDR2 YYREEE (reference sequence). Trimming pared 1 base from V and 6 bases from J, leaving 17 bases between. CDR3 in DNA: TGTGCCAGCAGCTTGAGGGGGCGGGAAGCTATCGAGCAGTACTTC. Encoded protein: CASSLRGREAIEQYF.

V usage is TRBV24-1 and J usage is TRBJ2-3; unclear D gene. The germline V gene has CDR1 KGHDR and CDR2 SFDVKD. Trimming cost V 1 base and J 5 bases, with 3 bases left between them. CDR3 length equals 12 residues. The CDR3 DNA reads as TGTGCCACCAGTGATTTCGGAGATACGCAGTATTTT. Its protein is CATSDFGDTQYF.

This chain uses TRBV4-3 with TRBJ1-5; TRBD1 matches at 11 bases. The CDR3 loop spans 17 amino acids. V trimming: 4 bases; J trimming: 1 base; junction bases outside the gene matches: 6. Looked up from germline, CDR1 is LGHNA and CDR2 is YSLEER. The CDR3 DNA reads TGCGCCAGCAGCCTCGGGACAGGGGGGTTGAGCAATCAGCCCCAGCATTTT. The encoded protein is CASSLGTGGLSNQPQHF.

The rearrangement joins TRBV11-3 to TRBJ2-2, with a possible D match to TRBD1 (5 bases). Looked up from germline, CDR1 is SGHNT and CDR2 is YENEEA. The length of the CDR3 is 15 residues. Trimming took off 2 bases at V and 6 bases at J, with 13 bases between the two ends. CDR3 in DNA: TGTGCCAGCAGCTTAAGGGGCACCACTGCCGGGGAGCTGTTTTTT. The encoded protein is CASSLRGTTAGELFF.

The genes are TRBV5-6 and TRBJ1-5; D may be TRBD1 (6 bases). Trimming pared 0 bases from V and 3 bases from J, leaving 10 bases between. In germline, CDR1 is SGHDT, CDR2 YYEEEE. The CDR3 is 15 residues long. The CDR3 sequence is CASSLASGDNQPQHF. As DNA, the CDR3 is TGTGCCAGCAGCTTGGCATCAGGGGACAATCAGCCCCAGCATTTT.

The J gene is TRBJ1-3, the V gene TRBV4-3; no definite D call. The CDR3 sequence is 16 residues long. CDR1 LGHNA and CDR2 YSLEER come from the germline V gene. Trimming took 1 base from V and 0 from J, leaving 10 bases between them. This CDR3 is CASSQAWQNSGNTIYF. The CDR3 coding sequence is TGCGCCAGCAGCCAAGCTTGGCAGAACTCTGGAAACACCATATATTTT.

CDR3 sequence: CAHRGTASYEQYF. The CDR3 DNA follows: TGTGCCCACCGGGGGACGGCCTCCTACGAGCAGTACTTC. J is TRBJ2-7 and V is TRBV19, with a tentative D call TRBD2 (6 bases). This CDR3 spans 13 amino acids. In germline, CDR1 is LNHDA, CDR2 SQIVND (reference sequence). Trimming removed 11 bases at V and 0 bases at J, with 14 bases between.

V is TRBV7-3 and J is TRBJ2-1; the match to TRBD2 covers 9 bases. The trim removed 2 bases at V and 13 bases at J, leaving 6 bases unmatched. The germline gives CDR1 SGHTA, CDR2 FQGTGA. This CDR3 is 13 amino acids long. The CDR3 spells CASSLDDGTSQFF. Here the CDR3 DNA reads TGTGCCAGCAGCTTAGATGACGGGACTAGCCAGTTCTTC.

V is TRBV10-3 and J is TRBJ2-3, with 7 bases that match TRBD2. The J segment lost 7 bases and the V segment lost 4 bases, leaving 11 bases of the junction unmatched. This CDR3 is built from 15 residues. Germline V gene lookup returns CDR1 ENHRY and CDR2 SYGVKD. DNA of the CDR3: TGTGCCATCAGTGGTAGTAGCGGGCCGCTGAATACGCAGTATTTT. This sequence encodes CAISGSSGPLNTQYF.

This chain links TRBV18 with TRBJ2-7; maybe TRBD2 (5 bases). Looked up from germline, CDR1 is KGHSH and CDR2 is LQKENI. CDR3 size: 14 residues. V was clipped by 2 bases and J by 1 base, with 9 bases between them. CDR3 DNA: TGTGCCAGCTCACCATCACGGGAATCCTACGAGCAGTACTTC. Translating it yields CASSPSRESYEQYF.

The CDR3 sequence: CATSDPRGDTQYF. CDR3 coding DNA: TGTGCCACCAGTGACCCACGGGGAGATACGCAGTATTTT. The chain links TRBV24-1 to TRBJ2-3; perhaps TRBD2 as D (5 bases). Germline V gives CDR1 KGHDR, CDR2 SFDVKD. This CDR3 comprises 13 residues. Trimming shortened V by 4 bases and J by 5 bases, and 9 bases separated the two germline ends.

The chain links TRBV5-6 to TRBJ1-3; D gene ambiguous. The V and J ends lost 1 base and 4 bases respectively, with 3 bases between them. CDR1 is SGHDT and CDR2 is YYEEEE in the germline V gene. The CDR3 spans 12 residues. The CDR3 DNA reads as TGTGCCAGCAGCTTGTCGGGAAACACCATATATTTT. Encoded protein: CASSLSGNTIYF.

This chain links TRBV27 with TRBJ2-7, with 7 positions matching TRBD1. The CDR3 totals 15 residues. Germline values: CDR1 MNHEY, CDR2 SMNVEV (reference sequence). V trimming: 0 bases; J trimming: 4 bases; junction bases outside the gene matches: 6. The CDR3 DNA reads TGTGCCAGCAGTTTATCGAGCAGGGGGAGATACGAGCAGTACTTC. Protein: CASSLSSRGRYEQYF.

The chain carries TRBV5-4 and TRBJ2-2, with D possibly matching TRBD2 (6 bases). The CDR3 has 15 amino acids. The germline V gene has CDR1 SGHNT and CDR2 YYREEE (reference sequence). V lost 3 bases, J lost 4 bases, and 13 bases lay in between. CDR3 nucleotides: TGTGCCAGCAGCTCCTCCGGGACTTTCACCGGGGAGCTGTTTTTT. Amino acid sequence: CASSSSGTFTGELFF.

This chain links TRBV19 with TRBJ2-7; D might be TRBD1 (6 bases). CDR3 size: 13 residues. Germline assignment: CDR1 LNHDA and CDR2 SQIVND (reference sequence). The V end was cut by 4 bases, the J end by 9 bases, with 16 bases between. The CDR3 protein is CASSTGTPGGQYF. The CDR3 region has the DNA TGTGCCAGTAGTACCGGGACACCGGGTGGGCAGTACTTC.

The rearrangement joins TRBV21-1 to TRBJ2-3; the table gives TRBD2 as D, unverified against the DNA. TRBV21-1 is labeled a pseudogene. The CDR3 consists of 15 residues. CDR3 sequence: CASNGLAGAPDTQYF. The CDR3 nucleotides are TGTGCCAGCAACGGACTAGCGGGAGCCCCAGATACGCAGTATTTT.

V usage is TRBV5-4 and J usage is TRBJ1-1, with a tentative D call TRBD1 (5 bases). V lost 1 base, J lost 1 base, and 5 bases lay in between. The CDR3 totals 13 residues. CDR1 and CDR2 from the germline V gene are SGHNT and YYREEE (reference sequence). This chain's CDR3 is CASSLTGNTEAFF. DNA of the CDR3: TGTGCCAGCAGCTTGACAGGGAACACTGAAGCTTTCTTT.

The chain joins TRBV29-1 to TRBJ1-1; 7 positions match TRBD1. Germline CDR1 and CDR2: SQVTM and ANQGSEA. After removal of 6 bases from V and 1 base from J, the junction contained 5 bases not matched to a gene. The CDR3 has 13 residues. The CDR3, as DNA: TGCAGCGTGTGGGACAGAGGGAACACTGAAGCTTTCTTT. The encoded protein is CSVWDRGNTEAFF.

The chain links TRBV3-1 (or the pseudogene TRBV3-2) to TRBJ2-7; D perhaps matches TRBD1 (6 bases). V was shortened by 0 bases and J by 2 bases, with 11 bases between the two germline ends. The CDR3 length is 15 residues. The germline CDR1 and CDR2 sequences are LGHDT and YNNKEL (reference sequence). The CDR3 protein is CASSQEQTGPYEQYF. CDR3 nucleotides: TGTGCCAGCAGCCAAGAACAGACAGGCCCCTACGAGCAGTACTTC.

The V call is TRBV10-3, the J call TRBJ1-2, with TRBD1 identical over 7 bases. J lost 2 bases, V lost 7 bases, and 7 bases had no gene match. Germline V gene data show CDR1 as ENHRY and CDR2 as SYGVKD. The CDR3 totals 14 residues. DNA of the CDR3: TGTGCCATCAAGAAGGACAGGACGAACTATGGCTACACCTTC. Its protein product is CAIKKDRTNYGYTF.

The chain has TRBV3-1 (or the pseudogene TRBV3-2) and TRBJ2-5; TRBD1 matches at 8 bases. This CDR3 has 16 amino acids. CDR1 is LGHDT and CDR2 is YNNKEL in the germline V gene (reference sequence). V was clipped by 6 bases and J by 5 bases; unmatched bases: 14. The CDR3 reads CASRGRAGGLGETQYF. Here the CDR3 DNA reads TGTGCCAGCAGGGGCCGAGCAGGGGGCTTGGGTGAGACCCAGTACTTC.

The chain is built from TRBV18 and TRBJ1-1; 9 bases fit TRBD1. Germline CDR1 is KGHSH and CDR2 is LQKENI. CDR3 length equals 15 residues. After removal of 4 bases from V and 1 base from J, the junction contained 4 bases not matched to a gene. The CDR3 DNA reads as TGTGCCAGCTCACTCCGACAGGGGGAGAACACTGAAGCTTTCTTT. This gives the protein CASSLRQGENTEAFF. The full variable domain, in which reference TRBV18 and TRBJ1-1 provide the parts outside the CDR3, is NAGVMQNPRHLVRRRGQEARLRCSPMKGHSHVYWYRQLPEEGLKFMVYLQKENIIDESGMPKERFSAEFPKEGPSILRIQQVVRGDSAAYFCASSLRQGENTEAFFGQGTRLTVV.

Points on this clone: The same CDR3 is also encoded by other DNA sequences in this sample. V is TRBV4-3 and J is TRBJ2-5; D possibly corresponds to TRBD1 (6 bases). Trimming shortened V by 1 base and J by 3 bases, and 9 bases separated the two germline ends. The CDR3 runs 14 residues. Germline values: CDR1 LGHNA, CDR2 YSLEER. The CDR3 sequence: CASSQAAGEETQYF. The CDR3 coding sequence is TGCGCCAGCAGCCAAGCGGCAGGGGAAGAGACCCAGTACTTC.

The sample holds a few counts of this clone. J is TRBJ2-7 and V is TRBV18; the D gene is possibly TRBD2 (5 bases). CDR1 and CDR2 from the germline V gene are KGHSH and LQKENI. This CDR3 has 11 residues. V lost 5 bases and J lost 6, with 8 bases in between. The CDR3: CASSGEGEQYF. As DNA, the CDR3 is TGTGCCAGCTCAGGCGAGGGCGAGCAGTACTTC.

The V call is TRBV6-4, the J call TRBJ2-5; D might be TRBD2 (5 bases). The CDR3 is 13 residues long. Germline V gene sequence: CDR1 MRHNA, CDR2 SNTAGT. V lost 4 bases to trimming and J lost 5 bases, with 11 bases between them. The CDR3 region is CASSASPGETQYF. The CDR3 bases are TGTGCCAGCAGTGCGTCCCCGGGGGAGACCCAGTACTTC.

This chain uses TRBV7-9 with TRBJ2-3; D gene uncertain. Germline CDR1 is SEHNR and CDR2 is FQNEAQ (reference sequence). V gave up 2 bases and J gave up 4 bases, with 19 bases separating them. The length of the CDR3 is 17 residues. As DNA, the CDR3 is TGTGCCAGCAGCTTATCCAGCCTGCTAAGCGACGCAGATACGCAGTATTTT. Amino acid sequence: CASSLSSLLSDADTQYF.

This CDR3 reads CASADRGRGAFF. CDR3 nucleotide sequence: TGTGCCAGTGCTGACAGGGGCCGCGGAGCTTTCTTT. J is TRBJ1-1 and V is TRBV7-3; 8 bases fit TRBD1. The CDR3 sequence is 12 residues long. Trimming took 9 bases from V and 10 from J; bases not matched to a gene: 10. Per germline, CDR1 SGHTA and CDR2 FQGTGA.

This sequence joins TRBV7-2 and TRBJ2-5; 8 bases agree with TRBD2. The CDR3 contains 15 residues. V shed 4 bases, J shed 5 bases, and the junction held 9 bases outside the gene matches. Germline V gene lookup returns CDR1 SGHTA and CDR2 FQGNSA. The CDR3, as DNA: TGTGCCAGCAGCTCCTCCAGCGGGAGTAGTGAGACCCAGTACTTC. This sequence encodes CASSSSSGSSETQYF.

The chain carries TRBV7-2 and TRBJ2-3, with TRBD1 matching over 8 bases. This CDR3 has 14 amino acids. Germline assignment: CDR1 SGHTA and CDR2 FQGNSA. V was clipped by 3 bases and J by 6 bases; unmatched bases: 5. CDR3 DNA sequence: TGTGCCAGCAGCTTGGACTACAGGGGGGATACGCAGTATTTT. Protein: CASSLDYRGDTQYF.

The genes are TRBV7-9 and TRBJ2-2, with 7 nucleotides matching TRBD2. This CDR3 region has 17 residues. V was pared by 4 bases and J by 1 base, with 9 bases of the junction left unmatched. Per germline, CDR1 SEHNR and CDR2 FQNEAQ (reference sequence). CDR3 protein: CASSYHTGTMNTGELFF. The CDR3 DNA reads TGTGCCAGCAGCTACCATACCGGGACTATGAACACCGGGGAGCTGTTTTTT. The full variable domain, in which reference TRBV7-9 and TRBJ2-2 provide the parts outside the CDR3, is DTGVSQNPRHKITKRGQNVTFRCDPISEHNRLYWYRQTLGQGPEFLTYFQNEAQLEKSRLLSDRFSAERPKGSFSTLEIQRTEQGDSAMYLCASSYHTGTMNTGELFFGEGSRLTVL.

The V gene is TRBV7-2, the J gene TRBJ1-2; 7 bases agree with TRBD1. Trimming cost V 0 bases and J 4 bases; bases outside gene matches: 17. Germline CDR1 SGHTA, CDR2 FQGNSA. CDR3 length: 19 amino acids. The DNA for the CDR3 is TGTGCCAGCAGCTTAGCTCCTTCTTGGACAGGCCCGACCCGCTATGGCTACACCTTC. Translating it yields CASSLAPSWTGPTRYGYTF. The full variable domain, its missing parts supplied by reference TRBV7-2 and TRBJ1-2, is GAGVSQSPSNKVTEKGKDVELRCDPISGHTALYWYRQSLGQGLEFLIYFQGNSAPDKSGLPSDRFSAERTGGSVSTLTIQRTQQEDSAVYLCASSLAPSWTGPTRYGYTFGSGTRLTVV.